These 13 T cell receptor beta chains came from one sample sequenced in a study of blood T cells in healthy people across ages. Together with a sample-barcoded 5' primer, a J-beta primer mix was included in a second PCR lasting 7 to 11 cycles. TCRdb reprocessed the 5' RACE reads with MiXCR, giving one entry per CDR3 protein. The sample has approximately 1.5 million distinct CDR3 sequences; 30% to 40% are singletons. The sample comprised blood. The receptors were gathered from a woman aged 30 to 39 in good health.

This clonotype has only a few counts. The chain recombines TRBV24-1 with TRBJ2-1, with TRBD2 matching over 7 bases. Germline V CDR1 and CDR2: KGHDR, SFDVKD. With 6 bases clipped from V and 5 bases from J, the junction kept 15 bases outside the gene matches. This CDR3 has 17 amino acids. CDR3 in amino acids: CATSRGPLRERNNEQFF. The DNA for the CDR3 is TGTGCCACCAGTCGGGGCCCCTTGCGGGAGAGGAACAATGAGCAGTTCTTC.

This chain's CDR3 is CASKFSGLQLSYEQYF. The CDR3 DNA is TGTGCCAGCAAATTCTCCGGGCTCCAATTATCCTACGAGCAGTACTTC. The rearrangement uses TRBV28 and TRBJ2-7; no clear D. This CDR3 spans 16 amino acids. V dropped 7 bases and J dropped 1 base, with 20 bases sitting between them. CDR1 is MDHEN and CDR2 is SYDVKM in the germline V gene.

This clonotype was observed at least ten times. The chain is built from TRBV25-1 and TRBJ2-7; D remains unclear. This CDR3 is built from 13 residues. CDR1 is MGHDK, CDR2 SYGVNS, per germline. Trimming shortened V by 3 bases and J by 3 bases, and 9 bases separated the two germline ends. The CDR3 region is CASSDGPIYEQYF. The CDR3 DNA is TGTGCCAGCAGTGACGGGCCTATCTACGAGCAGTACTTC.

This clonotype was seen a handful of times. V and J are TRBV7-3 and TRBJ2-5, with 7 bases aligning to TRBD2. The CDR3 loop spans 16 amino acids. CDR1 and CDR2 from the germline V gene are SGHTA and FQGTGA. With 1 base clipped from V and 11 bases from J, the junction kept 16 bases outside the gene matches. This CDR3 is CASSLRGTTLLGEQYF. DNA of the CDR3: TGTGCCAGCAGCTTAAGAGGGACTACCCTTTTGGGAGAGCAGTACTTC.

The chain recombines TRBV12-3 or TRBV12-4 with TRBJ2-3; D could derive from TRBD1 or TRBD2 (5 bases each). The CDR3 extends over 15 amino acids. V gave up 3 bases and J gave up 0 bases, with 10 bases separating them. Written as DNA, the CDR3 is TGTGCCAGCAGTTTTGGATGGGACAGCACAGATACGCAGTATTTT. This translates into CASSFGWDSTDTQYF.

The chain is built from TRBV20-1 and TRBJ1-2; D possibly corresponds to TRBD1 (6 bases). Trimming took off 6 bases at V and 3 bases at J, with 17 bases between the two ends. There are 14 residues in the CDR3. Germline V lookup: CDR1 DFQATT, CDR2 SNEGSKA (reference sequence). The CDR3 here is CSAPGRTGHYGYTF. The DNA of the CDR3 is TGCAGTGCGCCCGGCCGCACAGGGCACTATGGCTACACCTTC.

CDR3 DNA: TGTGCCAGCAGAATGGTAGCGGAGACCACAGATACGCAGTATTTT. Its translation: CASRMVAETTDTQYF. The chain recombines TRBV25-1 with TRBJ2-3, with D tentatively TRBD2 (6 bases). V gave up 6 bases and J gave up 2 bases, with 15 bases separating them. This CDR3 comprises 15 residues. Germline values: CDR1 MGHDK, CDR2 SYGVNS.

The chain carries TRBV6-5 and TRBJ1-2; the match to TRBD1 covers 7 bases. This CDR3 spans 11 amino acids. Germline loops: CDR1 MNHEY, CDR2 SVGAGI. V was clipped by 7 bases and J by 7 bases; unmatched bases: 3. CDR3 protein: CASTTGAGYTF. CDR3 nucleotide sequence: TGTGCCAGCACTACAGGGGCTGGCTACACCTTC.

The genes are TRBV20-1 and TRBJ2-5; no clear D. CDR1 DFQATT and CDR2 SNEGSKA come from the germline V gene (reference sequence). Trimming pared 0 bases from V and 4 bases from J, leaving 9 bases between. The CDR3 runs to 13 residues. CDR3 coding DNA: TGCAGTGCTAGAGAGGGGTACCTAGAGACCCAGTACTTC. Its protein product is CSAREGYLETQYF.

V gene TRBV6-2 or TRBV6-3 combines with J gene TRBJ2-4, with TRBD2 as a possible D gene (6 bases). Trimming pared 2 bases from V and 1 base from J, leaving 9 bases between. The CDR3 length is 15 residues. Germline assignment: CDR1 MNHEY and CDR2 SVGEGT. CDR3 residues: CASSYLAGAKNIQYF. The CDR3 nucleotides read TGTGCCAGCAGTTACCTGGCGGGGGCCAAAAACATTCAGTACTTC.

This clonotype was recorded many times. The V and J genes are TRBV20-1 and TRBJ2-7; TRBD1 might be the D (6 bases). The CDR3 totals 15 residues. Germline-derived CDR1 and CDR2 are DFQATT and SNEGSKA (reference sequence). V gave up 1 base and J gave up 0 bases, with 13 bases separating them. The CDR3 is CSARARDIRSYEQYF. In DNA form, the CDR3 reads TGCAGTGCTAGAGCGAGGGACATCCGCTCCTACGAGCAGTACTTC.

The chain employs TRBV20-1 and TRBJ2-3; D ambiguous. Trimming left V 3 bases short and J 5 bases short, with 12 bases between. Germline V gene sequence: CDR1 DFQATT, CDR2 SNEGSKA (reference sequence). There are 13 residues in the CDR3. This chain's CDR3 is CSASTPFVDTQYF. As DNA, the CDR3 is TGCAGTGCTAGTACCCCTTTTGTAGATACGCAGTATTTT.

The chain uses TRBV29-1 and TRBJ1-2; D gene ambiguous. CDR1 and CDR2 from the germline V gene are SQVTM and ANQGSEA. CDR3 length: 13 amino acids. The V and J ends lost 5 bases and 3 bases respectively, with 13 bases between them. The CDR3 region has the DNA TGCAGCGTTCTGGGTAGCCTCGACTATGGCTACACCTTC. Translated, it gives CSVLGSLDYGYTF.